This T cell receptor (beta chain) was identified in a study of T cells in localized non-small cell lung cancer. Study-wide findings and caveats: Because only a single region of the tumor was sequenced, heterogeneity remains possible. Appearance in adjacent lung was seen for a median 57 of the top 100 tumor clones. Uninvolved adjacent lung had more T cell clonality than any other tissue, topping tumor. A raised T cell density in blood coincided with lengthier overall survival.

V was shortened by 5 bases and J by 2 bases, with 11 bases between the two germline ends. The CDR3 sequence is 14 residues long. Germline V gene lookup returns CDR1 LGHNA and CDR2 YNFKEQ. A note on this clone: Its antigen is unidentified.

TCRdb keeps only in-frame clones here, not all; method: immunoSEQ multiplex PCR. The data contain about 70,000 clones, approximately 87% of them singletons. This chain connects TRBV4-2 to TRBJ2-3; no reliable D call. The receptor's source is a male donor aged 60 or over with stage III squamous cell lung carcinoma. This material consisted of peripheral blood, taken before any cancer treatment. DNA of the CDR3: TGTGCCAGCAGCGGGCCGATTTCCACAGATACGCAGTATTTT. Its translation: CASSGPISTDTQYF.